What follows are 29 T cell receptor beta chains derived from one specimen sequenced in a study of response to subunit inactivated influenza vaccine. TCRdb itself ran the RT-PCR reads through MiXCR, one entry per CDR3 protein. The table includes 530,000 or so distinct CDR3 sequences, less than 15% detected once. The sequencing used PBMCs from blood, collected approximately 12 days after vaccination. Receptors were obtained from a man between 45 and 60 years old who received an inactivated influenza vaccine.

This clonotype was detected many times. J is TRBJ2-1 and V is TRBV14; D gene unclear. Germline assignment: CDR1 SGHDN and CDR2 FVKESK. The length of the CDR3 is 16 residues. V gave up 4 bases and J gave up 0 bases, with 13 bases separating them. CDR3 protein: CASSPLLHGSYNEQFF. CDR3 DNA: TGTGCCAGCAGCCCGCTACTACATGGCTCCTACAATGAGCAGTTCTTC.

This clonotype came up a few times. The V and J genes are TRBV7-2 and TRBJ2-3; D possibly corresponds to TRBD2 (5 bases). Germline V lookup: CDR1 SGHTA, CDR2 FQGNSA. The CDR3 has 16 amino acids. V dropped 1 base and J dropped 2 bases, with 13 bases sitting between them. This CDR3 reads CASSLGPGVFTDTQYF. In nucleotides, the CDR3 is TGTGCCAGCAGCTTAGGGCCCGGGGTATTCACAGATACGCAGTATTTT.

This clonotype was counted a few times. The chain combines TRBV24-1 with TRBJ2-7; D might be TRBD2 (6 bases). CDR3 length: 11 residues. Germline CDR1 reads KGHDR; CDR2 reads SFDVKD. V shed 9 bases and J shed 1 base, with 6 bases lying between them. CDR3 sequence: CATGTSYEQYF. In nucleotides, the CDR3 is TGTGCCACCGGGACTTCCTACGAGCAGTACTTC.

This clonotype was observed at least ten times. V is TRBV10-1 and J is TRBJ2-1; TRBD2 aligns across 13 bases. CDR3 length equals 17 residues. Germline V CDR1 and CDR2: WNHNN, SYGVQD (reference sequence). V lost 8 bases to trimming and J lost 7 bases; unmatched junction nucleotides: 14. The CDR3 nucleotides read TGCGCCAGCCGAGGACTAGCGGGGGTTCTGTGGGTAAATGAGCAGTTCTTC. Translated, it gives CASRGLAGVLWVNEQFF.

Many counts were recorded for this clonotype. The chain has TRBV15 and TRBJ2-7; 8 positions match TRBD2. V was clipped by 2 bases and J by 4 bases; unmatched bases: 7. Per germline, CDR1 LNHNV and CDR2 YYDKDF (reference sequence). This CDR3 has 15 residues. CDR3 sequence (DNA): TGTGCCACCAGCAGATCTGGGACTAGTGGGTACGAGCAGTACTTC. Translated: CATSRSGTSGYEQYF.

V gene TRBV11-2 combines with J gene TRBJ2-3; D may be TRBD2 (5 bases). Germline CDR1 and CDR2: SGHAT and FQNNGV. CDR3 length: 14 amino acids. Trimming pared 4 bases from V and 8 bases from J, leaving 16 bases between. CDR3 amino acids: CASSSTYRGFTQYF. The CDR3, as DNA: TGTGCCAGCAGCTCAACATACCGGGGTTTTACGCAGTATTTT.

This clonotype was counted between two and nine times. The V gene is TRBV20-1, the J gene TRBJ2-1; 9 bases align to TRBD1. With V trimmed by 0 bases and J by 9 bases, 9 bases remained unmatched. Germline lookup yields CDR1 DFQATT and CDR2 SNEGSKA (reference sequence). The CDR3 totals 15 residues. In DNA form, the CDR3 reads TGCAGTGCTAGAGATCCGGGACAGGGATGGGGTGAGCAGTTCTTC. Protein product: CSARDPGQGWGEQFF.

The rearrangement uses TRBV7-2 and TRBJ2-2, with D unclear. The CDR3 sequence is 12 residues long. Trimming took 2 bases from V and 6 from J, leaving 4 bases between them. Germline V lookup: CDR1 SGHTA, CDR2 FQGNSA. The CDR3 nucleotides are TGTGCCAGCAGCTTACCCCCCGGGGAGCTGTTTTTT. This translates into CASSLPPGELFF.

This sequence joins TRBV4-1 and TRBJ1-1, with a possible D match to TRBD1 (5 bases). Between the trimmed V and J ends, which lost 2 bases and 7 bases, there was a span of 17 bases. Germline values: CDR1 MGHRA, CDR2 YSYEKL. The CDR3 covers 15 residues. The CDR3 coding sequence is TGCGCCAGCAGCCAAACTCCAGGGCAGCCTATTGAAGCTTTCTTT. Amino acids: CASSQTPGQPIEAFF.

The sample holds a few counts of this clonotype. CDR3 DNA: TGTGCCAGCAGCCTCGATCGGAAGAATCGGTACTTC. The encoded protein is CASSLDRKNRYF. The chain combines TRBV3-1 with TRBJ2-7; no definite D call. V was pared by 4 bases and J by 12 bases, with 16 bases between. CDR3 length: 12 amino acids. Looked up from germline, CDR1 is LGHDT and CDR2 is YNNKEL (reference sequence).

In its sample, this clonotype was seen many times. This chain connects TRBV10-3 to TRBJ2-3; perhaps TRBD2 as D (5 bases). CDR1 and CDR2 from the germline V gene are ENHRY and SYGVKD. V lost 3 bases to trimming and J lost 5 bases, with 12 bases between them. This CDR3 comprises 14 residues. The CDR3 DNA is TGTGCCATCAGTGAAGTGGTTCGGGAAGATACGCAGTATTTT. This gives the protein CAISEVVREDTQYF.

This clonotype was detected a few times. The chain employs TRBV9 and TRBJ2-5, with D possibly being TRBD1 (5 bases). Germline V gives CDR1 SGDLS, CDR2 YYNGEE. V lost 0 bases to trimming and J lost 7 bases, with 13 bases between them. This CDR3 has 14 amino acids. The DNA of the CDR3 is TGTGCCAGCAGCGTAGTAGGTAGCCAGGGGACCCAGTACTTC. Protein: CASSVVGSQGTQYF.

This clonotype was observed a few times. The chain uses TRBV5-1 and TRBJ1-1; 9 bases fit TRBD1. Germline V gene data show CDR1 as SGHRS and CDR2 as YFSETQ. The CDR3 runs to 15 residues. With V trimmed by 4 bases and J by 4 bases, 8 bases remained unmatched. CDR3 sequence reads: CASSTQTGGSTEAFF. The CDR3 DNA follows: TGCGCCAGCAGCACCCAGACAGGGGGAAGCACTGAAGCTTTCTTT.

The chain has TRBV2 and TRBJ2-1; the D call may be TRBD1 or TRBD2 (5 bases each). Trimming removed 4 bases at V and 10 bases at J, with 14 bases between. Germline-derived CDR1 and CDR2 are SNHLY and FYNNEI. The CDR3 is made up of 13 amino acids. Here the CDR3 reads CASSGGRGLEQFF. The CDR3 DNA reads TGTGCCAGCAGTGGGGGGAGAGGCCTAGAGCAGTTCTTC.

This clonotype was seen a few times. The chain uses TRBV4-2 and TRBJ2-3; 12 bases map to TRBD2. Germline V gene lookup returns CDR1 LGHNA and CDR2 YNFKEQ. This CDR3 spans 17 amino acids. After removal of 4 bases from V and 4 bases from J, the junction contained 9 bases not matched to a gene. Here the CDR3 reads CASSLEVLAGGSDTQYF. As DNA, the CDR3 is TGTGCCAGCAGCCTAGAGGTACTAGCGGGGGGATCAGATACGCAGTATTTT.

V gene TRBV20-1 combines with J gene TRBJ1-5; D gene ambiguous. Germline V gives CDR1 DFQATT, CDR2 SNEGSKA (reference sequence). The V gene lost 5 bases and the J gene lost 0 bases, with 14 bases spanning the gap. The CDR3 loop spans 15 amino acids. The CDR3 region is CSARSAGDSNQPQHF. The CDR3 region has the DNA TGCAGTGCTCGGTCGGCCGGGGATAGCAATCAGCCCCAGCATTTT.

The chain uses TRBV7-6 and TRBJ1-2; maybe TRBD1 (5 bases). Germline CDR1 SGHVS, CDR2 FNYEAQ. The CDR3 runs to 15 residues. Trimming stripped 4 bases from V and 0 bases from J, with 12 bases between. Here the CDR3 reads CASSSGARANYGYTF. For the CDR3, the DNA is TGTGCCAGCAGCTCTGGGGCTAGAGCTAACTATGGCTACACCTTC.

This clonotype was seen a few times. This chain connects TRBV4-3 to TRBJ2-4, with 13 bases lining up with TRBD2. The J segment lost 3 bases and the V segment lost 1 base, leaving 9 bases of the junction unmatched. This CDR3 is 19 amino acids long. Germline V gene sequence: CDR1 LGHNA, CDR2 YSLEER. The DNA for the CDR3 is TGCGCCAGCAGCCAAGCTACTAGCGGGAGGGCCGCGGTCAAAAACATTCAGTACTTC. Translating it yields CASSQATSGRAAVKNIQYF.

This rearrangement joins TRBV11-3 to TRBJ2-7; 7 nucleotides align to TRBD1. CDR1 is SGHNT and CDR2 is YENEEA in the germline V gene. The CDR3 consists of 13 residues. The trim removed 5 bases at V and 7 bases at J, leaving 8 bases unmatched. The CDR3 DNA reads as TGTGCCAGCAGCCGACAGGGCATTGGTGAGCAGTACTTC. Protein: CASSRQGIGEQYF.

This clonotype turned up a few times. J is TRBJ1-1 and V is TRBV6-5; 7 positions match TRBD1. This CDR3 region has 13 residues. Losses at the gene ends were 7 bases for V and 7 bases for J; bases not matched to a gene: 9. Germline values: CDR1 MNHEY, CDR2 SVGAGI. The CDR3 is CASKLTGWGEAFF. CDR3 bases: TGTGCCAGCAAGTTGACAGGGTGGGGTGAAGCTTTCTTT.

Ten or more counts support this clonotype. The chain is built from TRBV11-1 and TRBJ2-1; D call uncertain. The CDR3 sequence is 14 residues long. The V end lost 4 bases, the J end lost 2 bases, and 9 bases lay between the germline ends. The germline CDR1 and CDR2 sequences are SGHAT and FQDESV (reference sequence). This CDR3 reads CASSSRTAYNEQFF. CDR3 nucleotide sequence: TGTGCCAGCAGCTCCCGGACGGCCTACAATGAGCAGTTCTTC. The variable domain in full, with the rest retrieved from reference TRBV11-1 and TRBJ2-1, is EAEVAQSPRYKITEKSQAVAFWCDPISGHATLYWYRQILGQGPELLVQFQDESVVDDSQLPKDRFSAERLKGVDSTLKIQPAELGDSAMYLCASSSRTAYNEQFFGPGTRLTVL.

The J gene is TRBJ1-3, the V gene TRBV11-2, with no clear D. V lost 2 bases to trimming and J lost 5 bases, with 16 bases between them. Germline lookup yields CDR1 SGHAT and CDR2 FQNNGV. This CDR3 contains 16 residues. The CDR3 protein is CASSLTQGQSRNTIYF. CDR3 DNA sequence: TGTGCCAGCAGCTTAACCCAAGGGCAAAGTCGAAACACCATATATTTT. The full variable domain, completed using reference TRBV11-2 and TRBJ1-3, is EAGVAQSPRYKIIEKRQSVAFWCNPISGHATLYWYQQILGQGPKLLIQFQNNGVVDDSQLPKDRFSAERLKGVDSTLKIQPAKLEDSAVYLCASSLTQGQSRNTIYFGEGSWLTVV.

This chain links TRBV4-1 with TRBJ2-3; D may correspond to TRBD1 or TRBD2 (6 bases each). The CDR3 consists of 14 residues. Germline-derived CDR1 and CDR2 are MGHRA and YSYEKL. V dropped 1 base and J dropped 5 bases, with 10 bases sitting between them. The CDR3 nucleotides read TGCGCCAGCAGCCAAGTGGGGGGCGTAGATACGCAGTATTTT. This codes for CASSQVGGVDTQYF.

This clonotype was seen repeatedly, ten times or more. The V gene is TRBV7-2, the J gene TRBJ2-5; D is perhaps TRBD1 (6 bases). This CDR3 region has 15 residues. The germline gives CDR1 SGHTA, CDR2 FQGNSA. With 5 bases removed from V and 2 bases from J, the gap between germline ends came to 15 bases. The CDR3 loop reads CASSEARGSQETQYF. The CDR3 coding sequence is TGTGCCAGCAGCGAAGCGAGGGGGTCACAAGAGACCCAGTACTTC.

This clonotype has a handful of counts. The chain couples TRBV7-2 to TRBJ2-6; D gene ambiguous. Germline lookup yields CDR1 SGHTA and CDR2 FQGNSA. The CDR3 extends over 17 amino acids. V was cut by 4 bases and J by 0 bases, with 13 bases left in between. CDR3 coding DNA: TGTGCCAGCAGCTGGACCATCCTCCCCTCTGGGGCCAACGTCCTGACTTTC. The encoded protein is CASSWTILPSGANVLTF.

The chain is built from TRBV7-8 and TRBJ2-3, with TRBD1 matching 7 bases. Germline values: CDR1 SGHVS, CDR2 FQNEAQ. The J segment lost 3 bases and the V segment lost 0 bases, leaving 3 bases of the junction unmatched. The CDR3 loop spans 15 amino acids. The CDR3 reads CASSLAGQLTDTQYF. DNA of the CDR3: TGTGCCAGCAGCTTAGCGGGACAGCTGACAGATACGCAGTATTTT.

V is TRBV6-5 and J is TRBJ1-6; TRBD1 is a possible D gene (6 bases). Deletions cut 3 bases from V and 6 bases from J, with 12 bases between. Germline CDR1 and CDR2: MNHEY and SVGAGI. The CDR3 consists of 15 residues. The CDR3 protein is CASSYVTGPNSPLHF. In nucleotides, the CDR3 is TGTGCCAGCAGTTATGTCACAGGGCCTAATTCACCCCTCCACTTT.

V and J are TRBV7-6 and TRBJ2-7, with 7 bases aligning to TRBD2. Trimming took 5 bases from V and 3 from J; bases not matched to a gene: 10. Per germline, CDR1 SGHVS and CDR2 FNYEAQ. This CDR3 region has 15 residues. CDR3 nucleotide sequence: TGTGCCAGCAGCCCAACAGCGGGATACTTCTACGAGCAGTACTTC. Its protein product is CASSPTAGYFYEQYF. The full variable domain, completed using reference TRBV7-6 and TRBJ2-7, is GAGVSQSPRYKVTKRGQDVALRCDPISGHVSLYWYRQALGQGPEFLTYFNYEAQQDKSGLPNDRFSAERPEGSISTLTIQRTEQRDSAMYRCASSPTAGYFYEQYFGPGTRLTVT.

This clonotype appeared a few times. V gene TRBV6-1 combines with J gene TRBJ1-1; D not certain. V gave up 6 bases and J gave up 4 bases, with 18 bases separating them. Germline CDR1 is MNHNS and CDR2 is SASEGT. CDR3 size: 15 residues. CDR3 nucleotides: TGTGCCAGCAGCAAGGGAGGTAACTTGGGCACTGAAGCTTTCTTT. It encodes CASSKGGNLGTEAFF.